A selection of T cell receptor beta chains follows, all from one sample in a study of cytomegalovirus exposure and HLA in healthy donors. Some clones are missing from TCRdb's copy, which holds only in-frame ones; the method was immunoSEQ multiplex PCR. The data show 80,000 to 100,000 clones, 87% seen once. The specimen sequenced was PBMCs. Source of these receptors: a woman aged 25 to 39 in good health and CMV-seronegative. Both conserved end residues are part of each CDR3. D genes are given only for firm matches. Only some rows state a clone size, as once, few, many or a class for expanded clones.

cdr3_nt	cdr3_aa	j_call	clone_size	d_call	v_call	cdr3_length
TGTGCCAGCAGTGCCCGGACTAGCGGGAGGGCCTACAATGAGCAGTTCTTC	CASSARTSGRAYNEQFF	TRBJ2-1	-	TRBD2	TRBV6-1	17
TGTGCCAGCCTGCCAAGTGGTGCTATTAAACCGCCGAACACCGGGGAGCTGTTTTTT	CASLPSGAIKPPNTGELFF	TRBJ2-2	-	-	TRBV2	19
TGTGCCAGCAGCGTTGGGGGGAGCAATCAGCCCCAGCATTTT	CASSVGGSNQPQHF	TRBJ1-5	once	-	TRBV9	14
TGTGCCAGCACATTAGAACTGGCCTACGAGCAGTACTTC	CASTLELAYEQYF	TRBJ2-7	-	-	TRBV6-1	13
TGTGCCACCAGCCGAGCCCTGGGGGGGGAGGCCCAGTACTTC	CATSRALGGEAQYF	TRBJ2-5	once	TRBD2	TRBV15	14
TGTGCCAGCAGCCGGACTAGCGGGTTGTACAATGAGCAGTTCTTC	CASSRTSGLYNEQFF	TRBJ2-1	-	TRBD2	TRBV7-2	15
TGTGCCAGCAGCTTAGATACTCTAGCGGGAGGCTACAATGAGCAGTTCTTC	CASSLDTLAGGYNEQFF	TRBJ2-1	-	TRBD2	TRBV11-2	17
TGTGCCAGCAGTTACTCGACGAGGATTGTGAACACTGAAGCTTTCTTT	CASSYSTRIVNTEAFF	TRBJ1-1	-	-	TRBV6-5	16
TGCGCCAGCAGCTTGGGGATAGGGGTTGGGGATACGCAGTATTTT	CASSLGIGVGDTQYF	TRBJ2-3	-	-	TRBV5-1	15
TGTGCCAGCAGCAGGGGGTTCAGGAACACTGAAGCTTTCTTT	CASSRGFRNTEAFF	TRBJ1-1	-	TRBD1	TRBV27	14
TGTGCCAGCGCCAAGCGCCAGGGGAACACCGGGGAGCTGTTTTTT	CASAKRQGNTGELFF	TRBJ2-2	-	-	TRBV28	15
TGTGCCAGCTCACGTGCCTCGCAGGCGGGTCAGCCCCAGCATTTT	CASSRASQAGQPQHF	TRBJ1-5	-	-	TRBV18	15
TGTGCCAGCACCCCGGGACTAGCGTCGGGACCCAACAGTTACGAGCAGTACTTC	CASTPGLASGPNSYEQYF	TRBJ2-7	-	TRBD2	TRBV5-6	18
TGCGCCAGCAGCTTGGAGTTCGACCGGGGGACTGAAGCTTTCTTT	CASSLEFDRGTEAFF	TRBJ1-1	-	-	TRBV5-1	15
TGTGCCAGCAGTTTCGGAGGGAACCCAGATGGCTACACCTTC	CASSFGGNPDGYTF	TRBJ1-2	once	-	TRBV28	14
TGTGCCATATTACTCCACTCTGGGGCCAACGTCCTGACTTTC	CAILLHSGANVLTF	TRBJ2-6	-	-	TRBV11-2	14
TGTGCCAGCAGCTCCACCATCCGGGTCTCGGGGTGGTACGAGCAGTACTTC	CASSSTIRVSGWYEQYF	TRBJ2-7	-	-	TRBV4-2	17
TGTGCCAGCAGTATTCAAGGCACTCGGGTAGGCGGGGAGCTGTTTTTT	CASSIQGTRVGGELFF	TRBJ2-2	-	-	TRBV2	16
TGTGCCAGCTCACCCGGGTTTTCCGGGGAGCTGTTTTTT	CASSPGFSGELFF	TRBJ2-2	-	-	TRBV18	13
TGTGCCAGCAGACTCTACAGGGACAGTGAAGCTTTCTTT	CASRLYRDSEAFF	TRBJ1-1	-	TRBD1	TRBV5-8	13
TGTGCCAGCAGAGTTACGGGGGGCCGAGGCTACACCTTC	CASRVTGGRGYTF	TRBJ1-2	-	-	TRBV25-1	13
TGTGCCAGCAGGCCGGGACAGGGAGGGACTAATGGCTACACCTTC	CASRPGQGGTNGYTF	TRBJ1-2	-	TRBD1	TRBV6-1	15
TGTGCCAGCAGCCACTCGAGCCTGGAGCAGGGAAACACCATATATTTT	CASSHSSLEQGNTIYF	TRBJ1-3	few	-	TRBV5-6	16
TGTGCCAGCTCACCGGACGGGGGGGATACTGGGGCTTTCTTT	CASSPDGGDTGAFF	TRBJ1-1	-	-	TRBV18	14
TGTGCCAGCAGCGAGGGGACAGGCAACGTGGCCTACGAGCAGTACTTC	CASSEGTGNVAYEQYF	TRBJ2-7	-	TRBD1	TRBV9	16
TGTGCCAGCAGCTTCCGGGACAGTTACGAGCAGTACTTC	CASSFRDSYEQYF	TRBJ2-7	-	TRBD1	TRBV11-3	13
TGTGCCAGCAGCTCCCGGTTCGACGAGCAGTACTTC	CASSSRFDEQYF	TRBJ2-7	-	-	TRBV13	12
TGTGCCAGCAGCCCACGCTTACTAGCGGGGGGAGCCTACGAGCAGTACTTC	CASSPRLLAGGAYEQYF	TRBJ2-7	-	TRBD2	TRBV11-2	17
TGCAGCGTTGTAGGGGCCAGGGGCTACACCTTC	CSVVGARGYTF	TRBJ1-2	-	-	TRBV29-1	11
TGTGCCAGCAGCTTGACTAGCGGGAGCCCCCCGCGGGAGACCCAGTACTTC	CASSLTSGSPPRETQYF	TRBJ2-5	-	TRBD2	TRBV2	17
TGTGCCAGCAGTGCCCAAGGGGGTACTGGAAACACCATATATTTT	CASSAQGGTGNTIYF	TRBJ1-3	-	-	TRBV6-5	15
TGTGCCAGCAGCACATCAAGGAACACTGAAGCTTTCTTT	CASSTSRNTEAFF	TRBJ1-1	once	-	TRBV5-4	13
TGTGCCAGCACGTGGGACAGCGGTGGCTACACCTTC	CASTWDSGGYTF	TRBJ1-2	-	TRBD1	TRBV2	12
TGTGCCAGCAGTACTGGGGCTAGTCCAGACACCGGGGAGCTGTTTTTT	CASSTGASPDTGELFF	TRBJ2-2	-	-	TRBV9	16
TGTGCCATAATAAAGCAGGGGAAGTTGACTGAAGCTTTCTTT	CAIIKQGKLTEAFF	TRBJ1-1	once	-	TRBV6-1	14
TGTGCCAGCAGCTTTGCCCCGACAGGGATAGAGGGGGGAACCTACGAGCAGTACTTC	CASSFAPTGIEGGTYEQYF	TRBJ2-7	-	-	TRBV7-9	19
TGTGCCAGCAGCCAAGCGTTGGGGCTTCGGAATGAAAAACTGTTTTTT	CASSQALGLRNEKLFF	TRBJ1-4	-	-	TRBV14	16
TGTGCCGGAGGACAGGGGCTGAACACTGAAGCTTTCTTT	CAGGQGLNTEAFF	TRBJ1-1	-	TRBD1	TRBV9	13
TGTGCCAGCAGTGTCACAGGGGGCACCTACGAGCAGTACTTC	CASSVTGGTYEQYF	TRBJ2-7	-	TRBD1	TRBV25-1	14
TGTGCCAGCATTCTCCGATCCGGCGGACAGGGGGGAGATACGCAGTATTTT	CASILRSGGQGGDTQYF	TRBJ2-3	few	TRBD1	TRBV11-2	17
TGTGCCAGCAGTGAAGCCTCTAAGGGGACAGCGAAGTTCTTC	CASSEASKGTAKFF	TRBJ2-1	-	TRBD1	TRBV6-1	14
TGTGCCACTTCCGAACAGGGGGCGAGCACTGAAGCTTTCTTT	CATSEQGASTEAFF	TRBJ1-1	-	TRBD1	TRBV19	14
TGCGCCAGCAGCTTGGTAGCGTCTAGCGGGGCAGATACGCAGTATTTT	CASSLVASSGADTQYF	TRBJ2-3	-	TRBD2	TRBV5-1	16
TGTGCCAGCTCACTCGCCCGCGCGGTCGACACCATATATTTT	CASSLARAVDTIYF	TRBJ1-3	-	-	TRBV18	14
TGTGCCAGCAGGAAAAAGGGGGATGCGTGGAGCTACACCTTC	CASRKKGDAWSYTF	TRBJ1-2	-	-	TRBV2	14
TGTGCCAGCAGTTCAGGACAGGGGAGCTACGAGCAGTACTTC	CASSSGQGSYEQYF	TRBJ2-7	-	TRBD1	TRBV28	14
TGTGCCAGCAGCCCGCCCGGGTCTGGGAACATTCAGTACTTC	CASSPPGSGNIQYF	TRBJ2-4	-	-	TRBV7-8	14
TGTGCCTCGGGGGACGTACTCTACGAGCAGTACTTC	CASGDVLYEQYF	TRBJ2-7	-	-	TRBV6-1	12
TGTGCCAGCAGTCTAGCGGGGAACTACAATGAGCAGTTCTTC	CASSLAGNYNEQFF	TRBJ2-1	-	TRBD2	TRBV27	14
TGTGCCAGCAGCTTGGGCGGGAACTATGGCTACACCTTC	CASSLGGNYGYTF	TRBJ1-2	-	-	TRBV5-4	13
TGTGCCAGCAGTTTTCAGGGTTACGAGCAGTACTTC	CASSFQGYEQYF	TRBJ2-7	once	-	TRBV28	12
TGTGCCAGCAGTGCACATAAGGGGGGACAGGGGTCTAATTCACCCCTCCACTTT	CASSAHKGGQGSNSPLHF	TRBJ1-6	once	TRBD1	TRBV28	18
TGTGCCAGCAGTGACGGCCCAGCGGACGGCGGGGGCTACACCTTC	CASSDGPADGGGYTF	TRBJ1-2	-	-	TRBV25-1	15
TGCGCCAGCAGCTTGGAGGGACAGAACACCGGGGAGCTGTTTTTT	CASSLEGQNTGELFF	TRBJ2-2	-	-	TRBV5-1	15
TGTGCCAGCAGCTACCGGCAGGGCAACGAGCAGTACTTC	CASSYRQGNEQYF	TRBJ2-7	-	-	TRBV7-2	13
TGTGCCAGCAGCTTGATACCAACTGGGAGGGACACTGAAGCTTTCTTT	CASSLIPTGRDTEAFF	TRBJ1-1	-	-	TRBV5-6	16
TGTGCCAGCAGCTTGGGGGGGGTTCGATTCCCCGAAGCTTTCTTT	CASSLGGVRFPEAFF	TRBJ1-1	-	-	TRBV5-4	15
TGTGCCAGCAGCAAAGGGTTTCTGAGCTCCTACGAGCAGTACTTC	CASSKGFLSSYEQYF	TRBJ2-7	-	-	TRBV21-1	15
TGTGCCAGTAGCCCGGGCGGACTTTACACAGATACGCAGTATTTT	CASSPGGLYTDTQYF	TRBJ2-3	once	-	TRBV19	15